This TCR beta chain was recorded in a study of low-dose radiotherapy and immunotherapy resistance in tumors. In the study overall: Cohort 1 got 0.5 Gy per fraction every 2 weeks, 6.5 Gy in total. Patients took oral aspirin 300 mg daily for four cycles from cycle 1 day 1.

Nivolumab, ipilimumab, aspirin, low-dose cyclophosphamide and low-dose radiotherapy were all administered to the donors. Eligibility required advanced solid tumors lacking tumor-infiltrating lymphocytes. Trimming at V came to 2 bases and at J to 6 bases, leaving 13 bases not matched to a gene. The CDR3 has 17 amino acids. Germline CDR1 is LGHNA and CDR2 is YNFKEQ. Gene-specific TRAV and TRBV primers were used for first-strand cDNA, covering alpha and beta chains. With a constant-region primer and a V-primer adapter, TCRs were subjected to roughly 18 PCR cycles of amplification. TCRdb redid the calling of the reads with MiXCR, one entry per CDR3 protein. The sample has 13,000 to 15,000 distinct CDR3 sequences; less than 55% are singletons.

The sequence was obtained from a human donor with advanced metastatic prostate, ovarian, gallbladder or colorectal cancer (not recorded which). This table probably holds off-target reads from a library built for another chain. The chain joins TRBV4-2 to TRBJ2-7; the match to TRBD2 covers 10 bases. CDR3 sequence reads: CASSQPSSGSQAREQYF. CDR3 in DNA: TGTGCCAGCAGCCAACCTTCTAGCGGGAGTCAAGCCCGCGAGCAGTACTTC.